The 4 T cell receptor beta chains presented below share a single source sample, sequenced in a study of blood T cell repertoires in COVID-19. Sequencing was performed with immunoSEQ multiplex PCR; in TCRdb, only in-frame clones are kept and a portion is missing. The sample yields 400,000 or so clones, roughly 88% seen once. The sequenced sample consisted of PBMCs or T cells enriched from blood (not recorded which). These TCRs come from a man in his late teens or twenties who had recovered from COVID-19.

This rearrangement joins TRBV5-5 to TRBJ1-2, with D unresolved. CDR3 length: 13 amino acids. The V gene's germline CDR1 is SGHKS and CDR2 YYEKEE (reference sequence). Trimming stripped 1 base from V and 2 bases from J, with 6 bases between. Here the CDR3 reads CASSLPQNYGYTF. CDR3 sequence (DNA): TGTGCCAGCAGCTTGCCACAGAACTATGGCTACACCTTC.

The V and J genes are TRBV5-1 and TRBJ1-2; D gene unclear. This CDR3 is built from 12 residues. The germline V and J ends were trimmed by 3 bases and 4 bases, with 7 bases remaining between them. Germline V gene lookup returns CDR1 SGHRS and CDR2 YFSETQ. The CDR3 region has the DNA TGCGCCAGCAGCTCCACCAGCTATGGCTACACCTTC. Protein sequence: CASSSTSYGYTF.

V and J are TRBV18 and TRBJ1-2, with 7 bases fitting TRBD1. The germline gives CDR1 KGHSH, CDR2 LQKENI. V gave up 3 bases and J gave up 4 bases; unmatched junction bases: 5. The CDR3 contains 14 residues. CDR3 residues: CASSPSGQAYGYTF. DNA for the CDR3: TGTGCCAGCTCACCCAGCGGACAGGCCTATGGCTACACCTTC. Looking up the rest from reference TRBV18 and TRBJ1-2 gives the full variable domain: NAGVMQNPRHLVRRRGQEARLRCSPMKGHSHVYWYRQLPEEGLKFMVYLQKENIIDESGMPKERFSAEFPKEGPSILRIQQVVRGDSAAYFCASSPSGQAYGYTFGSGTRLTVV.

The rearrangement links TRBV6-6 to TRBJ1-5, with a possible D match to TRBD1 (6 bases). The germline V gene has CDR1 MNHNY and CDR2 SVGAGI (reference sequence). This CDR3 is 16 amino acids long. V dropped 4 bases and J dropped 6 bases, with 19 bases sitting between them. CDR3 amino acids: CASSSDGPGVSQPQHF. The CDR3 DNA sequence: TGTGCCAGCAGTTCCGATGGCCCAGGGGTGTCTCAGCCCCAGCATTTT.